This passage covers 8 T cell receptor beta chains from one sample sequenced in a study of blood T cell repertoires in COVID-19 (TCRdb year 2020). Receptor libraries were prepared by the immunoSEQ multiplex PCR assay. Imported from immuneACCESS, the table was reduced by TCRdb to in-frame sequences with V and J called. These copies leave out some clones; in studies compared against another copy, an unresolved V gene accounts for under half, and the cause of the remainder is not known. The sample has just under 60,000 clones on record, 80% to 85% of them singletons. The ten biggest clones cover approximately 8.9% of the sample. What was sequenced was peripheral blood. These receptors were collected from a man of 80 years or more with COVID-19, enrolled during active disease.

The chain links TRBV5-5 to TRBJ1-3; D uncertain. There are 15 residues in the CDR3. Trimming pared 2 bases from V and 0 bases from J, leaving 9 bases between. The germline V gene has CDR1 SGHKS and CDR2 YYEKEE (reference sequence). CDR3 coding DNA: TGTGCCAGCAGCTTCCTGCAGGCCTCTGGAAACACCATATATTTT. As protein: CASSFLQASGNTIYF.

The rearrangement joins TRBV5-1 to TRBJ2-3; 9 nucleotides line up with TRBD1. J gave up 1 base and V 8 bases, and 8 bases lay outside the gene matches. Germline V gene lookup returns CDR1 SGHRS and CDR2 YFSETQ. CDR3 size: 15 residues. Here the CDR3 DNA reads TGCGCCAGTGTACAGGGGGCTTTGGGCACAGATACGCAGTATTTT. This gives the protein CASVQGALGTDTQYF.

This chain uses TRBV27 with TRBJ2-1, with D possibly being TRBD2 (5 bases). Deletions cut 6 bases from V and 7 bases from J, with 19 bases between. From germline, CDR1 is MNHEY and CDR2 SMNVEV (reference sequence). This CDR3 has 15 residues. CDR3 amino acids: CASRAAGLAKNEQFF. CDR3 bases: TGTGCCAGCAGGGCCGCGGGCTTAGCCAAGAATGAGCAGTTCTTC.

The chain joins TRBV5-5 to TRBJ1-1; no firm D call. V lost 2 bases and J 0 bases, leaving 5 bases between the germline ends. This CDR3 has 13 amino acids. The germline CDR1 and CDR2 sequences are SGHKS and YYEKEE (reference sequence). The CDR3 coding sequence is TGTGCCAGCAGCTTAAGCCTGAACACTGAAGCTTTCTTT. Translation: CASSLSLNTEAFF.

The gene calls are TRBV6-2 or TRBV6-3 and TRBJ2-7; possible D gene TRBD1, 6 bases. Trimming shortened V by 0 bases and J by 3 bases, and 9 bases separated the two germline ends. The CDR3 consists of 14 residues. The V gene's germline CDR1 is MNHEY and CDR2 SVGEGT. The chain's CDR3 is CASSYSGQNYEQYF. Written as DNA, the CDR3 is TGTGCCAGCAGTTACTCAGGACAGAACTACGAGCAGTACTTC.

The chain recombines TRBV2 with TRBJ1-6; maybe TRBD1 (6 bases). The CDR3 length is 13 residues. V lost 8 bases and J 10 bases, leaving 15 bases between the germline ends. Germline CDR1 SNHLY, CDR2 FYNNEI. This chain's CDR3 is CASFSGGESPLHF. The DNA for the CDR3 is TGTGCCAGCTTTTCTGGGGGCGAGTCACCCCTCCACTTT.

This clone appeared a single time. V and J are TRBV4-3 and TRBJ1-1, with unresolved D. The CDR3 is made up of 15 amino acids. Deletions cut 0 bases from V and 4 bases from J, with 12 bases between. The V gene's germline CDR1 is LGHNA and CDR2 YSLEER. Here the CDR3 DNA reads TGCGCCAGCAGCCAAGATGCCCAGGTTGGCACTGAAGCTTTCTTT. Its translation is CASSQDAQVGTEAFF.

The chain couples TRBV6-4 to TRBJ2-2; the match to TRBD1 covers 9 bases. V lost 4 bases and J lost 7; bases outside the gene matches: 4. CDR3 size: 14 residues. Germline V gene lookup returns CDR1 MRHNA and CDR2 SNTAGT. The DNA for the CDR3 is TGTGCCAGCAGTGGGACAGGGGCCGGCGGGGAGCTGTTTTTT. It yields the protein CASSGTGAGGELFF.